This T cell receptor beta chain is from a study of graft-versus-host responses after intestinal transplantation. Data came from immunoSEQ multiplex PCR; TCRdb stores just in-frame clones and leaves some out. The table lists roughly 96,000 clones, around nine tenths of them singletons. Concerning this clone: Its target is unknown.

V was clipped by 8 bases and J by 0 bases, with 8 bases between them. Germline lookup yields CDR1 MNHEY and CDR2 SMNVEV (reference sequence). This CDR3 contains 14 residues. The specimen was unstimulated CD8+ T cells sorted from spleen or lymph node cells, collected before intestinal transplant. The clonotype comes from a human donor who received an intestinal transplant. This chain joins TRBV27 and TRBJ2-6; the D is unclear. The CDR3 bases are TGTGCCAGCCTTACCTACTCTGGGGCCAACGTCCTGACTTTC. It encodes CASLTYSGANVLTF.